This T cell receptor beta chain is drawn from a study of early T cells in non-severe SARS-CoV-2 infection (dated by TCRdb to the early 2020s). About the investigation overall: Because TCR sequencing relied on bulk RNA taken from unsorted whole blood, pairing of alpha and beta chains was not possible.

The research as a whole found: Matching against VDJdb was skewed toward anti-spike CD8 responses, likely underestimated virus-specific expansions, and missed private and CD4 specificities.

CDR1 and CDR2 were assigned from the germline V gene (reference sequence) as DFQATT and SNEGSKA. V lost 6 bases and J lost 4 bases; the stretch between them is 12 bases long. Including the terminal cysteine and phenylalanine, the CDR3 comprises 12 residues. The CDR3 DNA has 36 bases and is translated from base 1. Regarding this clonotype: The specificity of this receptor is unknown. The sample holds no much larger clone one base away, and base qualities are not on file.

Receptors were amplified or captured by 5' RACE. The sample was run on a NextSeq 500. To correct for sequencing error and PCR bias, the TCR library protocol tagged individual cDNA molecules with unique molecular identifiers. Both TCR alpha and beta chains were sequenced, and tight co-correlation was observed between alpha and beta sequence abundances in each sample. As for the original processing: Decombinator V4 was used to annotate TCR sequences for V gene, J gene and CDR3. Expanded TCRs were defined as changing significantly between any two time points under a Poisson model with p below 0.0001. Abundances of TCRs were expressed as counts per million after normalisation to the total number of TCRs sequenced in each sample. TRAV1-2 paired with TRAJ12, TRAJ20 or TRAJ33 defined MAIT TCRs, while TRAV10 paired with TRAJ18 defined iNKT TCRs. VDJdb, accessed 1 November 2021, was searched for CMV, EBV and SARS-CoV-2 annotated TCRs, excluding TCRs annotated for multiple antigens. TCRdb applied fastp at Q25 and MiXCR to the public reads, then kept only in-frame beta chains. Rows are combined by CDR3 protein, so each entry shows the most common genes and DNA. The V and J calls and clone size are TCRdb's, not the authors'. For this sample there are approximately 89,000 distinct CDR3 sequences; roughly 13% appear just once. 3% of the sample is taken by the ten largest.

This was a case-control study nested in a cohort of healthcare workers in London, UK, who had nasopharyngeal swab PCR tests and blood samples taken every week. Between 23 and 31 March 2020, the week of the UK lockdown, healthcare workers were enrolled and then followed up weekly for as long as 16 weeks. The sequence is built from TRBV20-1 and TRBJ1-2, and TRBD1 may be the D gene, going by 5 matching bases. Sequenced material: whole blood. This receptor was obtained from an adult who was a healthcare worker with PCR-confirmed SARS-CoV-2 infection or an uninfected control (not recorded which). The DNA sequence is given as TGCAGTGCAATCCAGGGAACCTATGGCTACACCTTC. It specifies CSAIQGTYGYTF.